This entry lists 16 T cell receptor beta chains sequenced from one sample in a study of T cell responses to AZD1222 COVID-19 vaccine. Only in-frame clones appear in the TCRdb table, and some are missing; sequencing was by immunoSEQ multiplex PCR. The table lists around 120,000 clones, 75% to 85% of them singletons. The sequences come from peripheral blood, collected 28 days after the second AZD1222 dose. These receptors all come from an adult who received the AZD1222 COVID-19 vaccine.

The chain recombines TRBV5-8 with TRBJ1-2, with D hard to call. Germline-derived CDR1 and CDR2 are SGHTS and YDEGEE. CDR3 length equals 15 residues. The V gene lost 1 base and the J gene lost 2 bases, with 12 bases spanning the gap. DNA of the CDR3: TGTGCCAGCAGCTTGTATGGCAGCTTAAACTATGGCTACACCTTC. As protein: CASSLYGSLNYGYTF. Full variable domain (remainder filled in from reference TRBV5-8 and TRBJ1-2): EAGVTQSPTHLIKTRGQQATLRCSPISGHTSVYWYQQALGLGLQFLLWYDEGEERNRGNFPPRFSGRQFPNYSSELNVNALELEDSALYLCASSLYGSLNYGYTFGSGTRLTVV.

The rearrangement links TRBV6-9 to TRBJ1-2; D possibly corresponds to TRBD1 (5 bases). This CDR3 contains 13 residues. Germline V CDR1 and CDR2: MNHGY, SVAAGI. The V and J ends lost 6 bases and 4 bases respectively, with 12 bases between them. The CDR3 reads CASRPGLGYGYTF. CDR3 coding DNA: TGTGCCAGCAGGCCGGGACTGGGCTATGGCTACACCTTC.

This CDR3 is CASSRSGTGGIQPQHF. The CDR3 bases are TGTGCCAGCAGTCGATCCGGGACAGGAGGCATTCAGCCCCAGCATTTT. The V call is TRBV6-6, the J call TRBJ1-5; 8 bases match TRBD1. The germline V gene encodes CDR1 MNHNY and CDR2 SVGAGI (reference sequence). CDR3 length: 16 amino acids. V was pared by 5 bases and J by 6 bases, with 12 bases of the junction left unmatched.

The chain employs TRBV19 and TRBJ1-1, with D uncertain. The CDR3 runs 14 residues. The germline V gene encodes CDR1 LNHDA and CDR2 SQIVND (reference sequence). The V end lost 3 bases, the J end lost 1 base, and 9 bases lay between the germline ends. CDR3 sequence reads: CASSIGAWNTEAFF. The CDR3 coding sequence is TGTGCCAGTAGTATTGGAGCCTGGAACACTGAAGCTTTCTTT. The variable domain in full, completed from reference TRBV19 and TRBJ1-1, reads DGGITQSPKYLFRKEGQNVTLSCEQNLNHDAMYWYRQDPGQGLRLIYYSQIVNDFQKGDIAEGYSVSREKKESFPLTVTSAQKNPTAFYLCASSIGAWNTEAFFGQGTRLTVV.

This clone was seen only a few times. The J gene is TRBJ1-2, the V gene TRBV6-4, with D possibly being TRBD1 (5 bases). Germline-derived CDR1 and CDR2 are MRHNA and SNTAGT. V shed 0 bases and J shed 8 bases, with 16 bases lying between them. The CDR3 extends over 15 amino acids. The CDR3, as DNA: TGTGCCAGCAGTGACTCGTCGTGGGGCGATGGAGGCTACACCTTC. Its protein is CASSDSSWGDGGYTF.

The genes are TRBV6-6 and TRBJ1-6; D ambiguous. The V end lost 6 bases, the J end lost 0 bases, and 6 bases lay between the germline ends. Germline values: CDR1 MNHNY, CDR2 SVGAGI (reference sequence). The CDR3 contains 14 residues. The CDR3 sequence is CASSPPSYNSPLHF. In DNA form, the CDR3 reads TGTGCCAGCAGCCCCCCCTCCTATAATTCACCCCTCCACTTT.

The CDR3 DNA reads as TGTGCCAGCAACCCTGGCCCGCAGTACCTCTATGGCTACACCTTC. As protein: CASNPGPQYLYGYTF. V gene TRBV6-5 combines with J gene TRBJ1-2; D gene uncertain. The ends were cut back, 7 bases at V and 4 bases at J, with 19 bases in the middle. From germline, CDR1 is MNHEY and CDR2 SVGAGI. There are 15 residues in the CDR3.

J is TRBJ1-4 and V is TRBV3-1 (or the pseudogene TRBV3-2); a possible D gene is TRBD1 (6 bases). This CDR3 is 14 amino acids long. The V and J ends lost 7 bases and 4 bases respectively, with 13 bases between them. Germline CDR1 and CDR2: LGHDT and YNNKEL (reference sequence). In DNA, the CDR3 is TGTGCCAGCAATCTGGGGGCGGATAATGAAAAACTGTTTTTT. Translating it yields CASNLGADNEKLFF.

Regarding this clone: This sample includes further DNA sequences coding for the same CDR3. This sequence joins TRBV14 and TRBJ2-3; D uncertain. Germline CDR1 is SGHDN and CDR2 is FVKESK. Between the trimmed V and J ends, which lost 4 bases and 6 bases, there was a span of 8 bases. The CDR3 length is 12 residues. The CDR3 DNA follows: TGTGCCAGCAGCCCCCGAACTGATACGCAGTATTTT. This translates into CASSPRTDTQYF.

This clone was seen just once. J is TRBJ1-1 and V is TRBV14; D call uncertain. The germline V and J ends were trimmed by 4 bases and 4 bases, with 19 bases remaining between them. The CDR3 contains 16 residues. Germline lookup yields CDR1 SGHDN and CDR2 FVKESK. This CDR3 reads CASSLTLGRFPTEAFF. CDR3 bases: TGTGCCAGCAGCCTGACCCTAGGTCGTTTCCCCACTGAAGCTTTCTTT.

The sample holds one count of this clone. V usage is TRBV6-2 or TRBV6-3 and J usage is TRBJ2-7, with 8 bases aligning to TRBD1. Looked up from germline, CDR1 is MNHEY and CDR2 is SVGEGT. Trimming took 2 bases from V and 4 from J; bases not matched to a gene: 16. The CDR3 covers 18 residues. The CDR3 DNA follows: TGTGCCAGCAGTTACCCAACCGACCGACAGGGGATCAGGTACGAGCAGTACTTC. Encoded protein: CASSYPTDRQGIRYEQYF.

V and J are TRBV30 and TRBJ2-2, with 9 bases fitting TRBD1. This CDR3 has 15 amino acids. Germline lookup yields CDR1 GTSNPN and CDR2 SVGIG (reference sequence). V dropped 4 bases and J dropped 4; count of bases not matched to a gene: 7. The CDR3 protein is CAWKPGQGITGELFF. The CDR3 bases are TGTGCCTGGAAACCGGGACAGGGAATCACCGGGGAGCTGTTTTTT. The full variable domain, completed using reference TRBV30 and TRBJ2-2, is SQTIHQWPATLVQPVGSPLSLECTVEGTSNPNLYWYRQAAGRGLQLLFYSVGIGQISSEVPQNLSASRPQDRQFILSSKKLLLSDSGFYLCAWKPGQGITGELFFGEGSRLTVL.

This clone was counted a single time. The chain carries TRBV15 and TRBJ2-7; D is unresolved. V was pared by 1 base and J by 0 bases, with 4 bases between. Germline lookup yields CDR1 LNHNV and CDR2 YYDKDF (reference sequence). The CDR3 length is 13 residues. CDR3 sequence: CATSRGSSYEQYF. The CDR3, as DNA: TGTGCCACCAGCAGAGGCTCCTCCTACGAGCAGTACTTC. Supplemented by reference TRBV15 and TRBJ2-7, the full variable domain reads DAMVIQNPRYQVTQFGKPVTLSCSQTLNHNVMYWYQQKSSQAPKLLFHYYDKDFNNEADTPDNFQSRRPNTSFCFLDIRSPGLGDTAMYLCATSRGSSYEQYFGPGTRLTVT.

Concerning this clone itself: Other DNA sequences in the same sample also yield this CDR3. The chain is built from TRBV5-1 and TRBJ2-5; tentative D call: TRBD1 (5 bases). Germline CDR1 SGHRS, CDR2 YFSETQ. There are 12 residues in the CDR3. Trimming shortened V by 0 bases and J by 5 bases, and 5 bases separated the two germline ends. CDR3 amino acids: CASSLEGETQYF. The CDR3 nucleotides are TGCGCCAGCAGCTTGGAGGGGGAGACCCAGTACTTC.

This clone was observed once. The V gene is TRBV29-1, the J gene TRBJ1-4, with TRBD1 identical over 10 bases. The CDR3 is 13 residues long. V lost 4 bases to trimming and J lost 6 bases; unmatched junction nucleotides: 2. Germline-derived CDR1 and CDR2 are SQVTM and ANQGSEA. CDR3: CSVGGQGYEKLFF. DNA for the CDR3: TGCAGCGTTGGGGGACAGGGGTATGAAAAACTGTTTTTT.

The chain links TRBV24-1 to TRBJ2-1; TRBD2 aligns across 8 bases. Germline lookup yields CDR1 KGHDR and CDR2 SFDVKD. This CDR3 region has 16 residues. V was pared by 3 bases and J by 2 bases, with 5 bases of the junction left unmatched. The CDR3 region is CATSDPSGGTYNEQFF. The CDR3 nucleotides read TGTGCCACCAGTGATCCTTCGGGGGGGACCTACAATGAGCAGTTCTTC.